This is a list of T cell receptor beta chains from one sample in a study of early T cells in non-severe SARS-CoV-2 infection. TCRdb re-analysed the 5' RACE reads in MiXCR, keeping a single row per CDR3 protein. The sample contains some 56,000 distinct CDR3 sequences, approximately 10% of which appear only once. The sample was whole blood. Receptor source: an adult who was a healthcare worker with PCR-confirmed SARS-CoV-2 infection or an uninfected control (not recorded which). Each CDR3 is given without its conserved first and last residue. D genes are given only for firm matches.

d_gene | j_gene | v_gene | CDR3aa
TRBD2 | TRBJ2-1 | TRBV5-1 | ASSLGRTSGGNEQF
TRBD2 | TRBJ2-7 | TRBV5-4 | ASSLNGGRSSYEQY
TRBD1 | TRBJ2-1 | TRBV29-1 | SVERGRDQF
NA | TRBJ1-1 | TRBV18 | ASSPSNRAPEAF
TRBD1 | TRBJ2-7 | TRBV19 | ASSRDRDEQY
NA | TRBJ1-1 | TRBV27 | ASSTLALLNTEAF
TRBD1 | TRBJ2-5 | TRBV2 | ASRDRGETQY
TRBD2 | TRBJ2-5 | TRBV7-2 | ASSLSAGTSLGETQY
NA | TRBJ2-3 | TRBV7-2 | ASSLGFTDTQY
TRBD2 | TRBJ2-3 | TRBV7-6 | ASSTGTSGSRGTDTQY
NA | TRBJ1-1 | TRBV29-1 | SAWRTVEAF
TRBD2 | TRBJ2-1 | TRBV5-8 | ASSLGLAGSYNEQF
NA | TRBJ2-2 | TRBV7-8 | ASTPSGELF
NA | TRBJ2-2 | TRBV3-1 | ASSQEYKNTGELF
TRBD2 | TRBJ2-1 | TRBV11-2 | ASSSGLAGVNEQF
TRBD1 | TRBJ2-1 | TRBV5-4 | ASSLGDRDLNEQF
NA | TRBJ2-1 | TRBV11-2 | ASSLDFVASRQF
NA | TRBJ2-7 | TRBV20-1 | SASRDVAFYEQY